This T cell receptor (beta chain) was profiled in a study of Ad26.COV2.S vaccination and SARS-CoV-2 variants. Whole-study results and caveats: Researchers reported similar non-spike TCR breadth in vaccine and placebo recipients. There was reportedly substantial breadth in spike-specific CD8+ and CD4+ T cell responses after vaccination. Vaccinees displayed broader spike-specific TCR repertoires than placebo recipients.

Germline V gene sequence: CDR1 PRHDT, CDR2 FYEKMQ (reference sequence). Unmatched junction bases numbered 10, after V lost 6 bases and J lost 5 bases. This CDR3 spans 14 amino acids. Sample treatment: roughly 20 received Ad26.COV2.S at low or high dose, single or two shots; about 5 received placebo; per-sample allocation not given. Material that was analyzed had been drawn on day 63 after the first vaccine or placebo injection. As its vector, the vaccine had Ad26, which expressed Wuhan-strain SARS-CoV-2 spike. TCRdb keeps only in-frame clones here, not all; method: immunoSEQ multiplex PCR. Of fewer than 500,000 clones listed, about nine tenths are singletons. Note on this clone: Its antigen is not known.

This sequence joins TRBV13 and TRBJ2-7; 7 bases line up with TRBD2. The material was peripheral blood, obtained in a trial of Ad26.COV2.S vaccine versus placebo. This sequence was found in a person between 18 and 65 years old who received the Ad26.COV2.S COVID-19 vaccine or a placebo. As DNA, the CDR3 is TGTGCCAGCAGTTTGGGACTACCTCAGAACGAGCAGTACTTC. The encoded protein is CASSLGLPQNEQYF.